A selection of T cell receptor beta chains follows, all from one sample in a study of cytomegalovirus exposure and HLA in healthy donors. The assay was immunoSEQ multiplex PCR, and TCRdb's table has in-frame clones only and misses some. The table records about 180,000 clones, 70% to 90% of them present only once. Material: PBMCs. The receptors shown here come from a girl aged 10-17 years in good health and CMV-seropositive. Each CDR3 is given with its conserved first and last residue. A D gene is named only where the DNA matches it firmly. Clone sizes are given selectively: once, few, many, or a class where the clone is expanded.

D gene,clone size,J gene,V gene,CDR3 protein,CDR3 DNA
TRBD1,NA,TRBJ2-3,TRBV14,CASQRDSYTDTQYF,TGTGCCAGCCAACGGGACAGCTACACAGATACGCAGTATTTT
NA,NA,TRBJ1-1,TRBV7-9,CASSNGREQAFF,TGTGCCAGCAGCAACGGCCGGGAGCAAGCTTTCTTT
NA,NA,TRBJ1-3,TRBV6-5,CAFRSGNTIYF,TGTGCGTTTAGATCTGGAAACACCATATATTTT
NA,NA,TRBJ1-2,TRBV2,CASGSFSSYGYTF,TGTGCCAGCGGTAGTTTCTCCTCGTATGGCTACACCTTC
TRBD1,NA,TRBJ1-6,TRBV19,CASSIARQGYNSPLHF,TGTGCCAGTAGTATAGCCAGACAGGGATATAATTCACCCCTCCACTTT
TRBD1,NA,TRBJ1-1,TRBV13,CASSYTETAGGSEAFF,TGTGCCAGCAGTTATACCGAGACCGCAGGGGGCTCTGAAGCTTTCTTT
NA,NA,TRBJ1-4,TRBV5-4,CASSLDRSTNEKLFF,TGTGCCAGCAGCTTAGACAGGTCAACTAATGAAAAACTGTTTTTT
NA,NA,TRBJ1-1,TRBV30,CAWSVQPNTEAFF,TGTGCCTGGAGTGTACAACCGAACACTGAAGCTTTCTTT
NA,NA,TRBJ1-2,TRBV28,CASSSGLYYGYTF,TGTGCCAGCAGTTCCGGACTGTACTATGGCTACACCTTC
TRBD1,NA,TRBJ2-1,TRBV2,CASSLDRGNEQFF,TGTGCCAGCAGTCTGGACAGGGGCAATGAGCAGTTCTTC
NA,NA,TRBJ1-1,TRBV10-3,CAIRQESEAFF,TGTGCCATCAGACAGGAGTCTGAAGCTTTCTTT
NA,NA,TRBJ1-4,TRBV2,CASRSTGDEKLFF,TGTGCCAGCAGGTCCACGGGGGATGAAAAACTGTTTTTT
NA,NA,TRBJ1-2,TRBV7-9,CASSLEKGSTDGYTF,TGTGCCAGCAGCTTAGAGAAGGGGTCGACCGATGGCTACACCTTC
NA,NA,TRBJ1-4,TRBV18,CASSPPTVEKLFF,TGTGCCAGCTCACCACCGACAGTCGAAAAACTGTTTTTT
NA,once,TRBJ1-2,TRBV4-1,CASSAVRDRGYGYTF,TGCGCCAGCAGCGCTGTGCGCGATCGGGGTTATGGCTACACCTTC
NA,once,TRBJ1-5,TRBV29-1,CSVVVGSGNQPQHF,TGCAGCGTTGTGGTAGGGAGTGGCAATCAGCCCCAGCATTTT
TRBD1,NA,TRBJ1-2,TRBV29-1,CSGEGATNYGYTF,TGCAGCGGTGAGGGGGCTACTAACTATGGCTACACCTTC
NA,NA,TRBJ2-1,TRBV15,CATSRPREPDEQFF,TGTGCCACCAGCAGACCCCGGGAACCGGATGAGCAGTTCTTC
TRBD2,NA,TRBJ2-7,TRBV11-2,CASSLAGGLSEQYF,TGTGCCAGCAGCTTAGCGGGGGGACTCTCCGAGCAGTACTTC
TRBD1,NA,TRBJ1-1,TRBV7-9,CASSRDRENTEAFF,TGTGCCAGCAGCCGAGACAGGGAGAACACTGAAGCTTTCTTT
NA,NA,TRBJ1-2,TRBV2,CASSEYSTNYGYTF,TGTGCCAGCAGTGAGTACAGCACTAACTATGGCTACACCTTC
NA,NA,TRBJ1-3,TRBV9,CASSEGGTIEDGNTIYF,TGTGCCAGCAGCGAGGGGGGGACAATCGAAGATGGAAACACCATATATTTT
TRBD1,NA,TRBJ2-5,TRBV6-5,CASSYRDREGEAQYF,TGTGCCAGCAGTTACAGGGACAGGGAGGGAGAGGCCCAGTACTTC
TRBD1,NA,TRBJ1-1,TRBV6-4,CASSKQGDGAEAFF,TGTGCCAGCAGTAAACAGGGGGACGGGGCTGAAGCTTTCTTT
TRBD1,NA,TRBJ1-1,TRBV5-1,CASSSSLVGQGNTEAFF,TGCGCCAGCAGCTCGTCATTAGTGGGACAGGGGAACACTGAAGCTTTCTTT
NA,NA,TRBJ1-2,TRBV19,CASRGQGYGYTF,TGTGCCAGTAGGGGGCAGGGCTATGGCTACACCTTC
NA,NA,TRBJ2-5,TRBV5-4,CASSLGPSFQETQYF,TGTGCCAGCAGCTTGGGCCCTAGCTTTCAAGAGACCCAGTACTTC
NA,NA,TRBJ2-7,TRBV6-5,CASSYSATAYEQYF,TGTGCCAGCAGTTACTCCGCGACTGCCTACGAGCAGTACTTC
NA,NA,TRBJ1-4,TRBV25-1,CASSGIYRVNEKLFF,TGTGCCAGCAGTGGAATATACAGAGTTAATGAAAAACTGTTTTTT
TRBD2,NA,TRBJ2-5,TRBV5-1,CASSFGIAGYRKYF,TGCGCCAGCAGCTTTGGGATAGCGGGGTACCGGAAGTACTTC
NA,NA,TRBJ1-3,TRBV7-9,CASSWGPRGNTIYF,TGTGCCAGCAGCTGGGGCCCCAGGGGAAACACCATATATTTT
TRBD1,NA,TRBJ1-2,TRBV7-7,CASSLIQGGYGYTF,TGTGCTAGCAGCCTAATACAGGGGGGCTATGGCTACACCTTC
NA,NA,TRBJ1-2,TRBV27,CATGDLKNNYGYTF,TGTGCCACCGGTGACTTGAAAAATAACTATGGCTACACCTTC
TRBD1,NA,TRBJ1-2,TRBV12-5,CASGPTQGTYGYTF,TGTGCTAGTGGGCCGACACAGGGGACCTATGGCTACACCTTC
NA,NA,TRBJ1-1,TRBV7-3,CASSLGVGQGAFF,TGTGCCAGCAGCTTGGGGGTGGGTCAGGGGGCTTTCTTT
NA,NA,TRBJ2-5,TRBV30,CAWSKHGGAETQYF,TGTGCCTGGAGTAAACACGGGGGAGCCGAGACCCAGTACTTC
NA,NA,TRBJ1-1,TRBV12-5,CASGLGGPEAFF,TGTGCTAGTGGTTTGGGGGGGCCTGAAGCTTTCTTT
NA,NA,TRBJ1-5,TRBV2,CASSELQSNQPQHF,TGTGCCAGCAGTGAGTTACAGAGCAATCAGCCCCAGCATTTT
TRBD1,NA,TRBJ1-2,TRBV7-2,CASSLGGQGVENYGYTF,TGTGCCAGCAGCTTGGGGGGACAGGGGGTAGAAAACTATGGCTACACCTTC
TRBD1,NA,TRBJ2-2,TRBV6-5,CASSYVTGGGTGELFF,TGTGCCAGCAGTTACGTGACAGGGGGTGGCACCGGGGAGCTGTTTTTT
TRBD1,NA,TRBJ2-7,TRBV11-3,CASSSDRVYEQYF,TGTGCCAGCAGTTCGGACAGGGTTTACGAGCAGTACTTC
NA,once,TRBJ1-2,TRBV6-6,CASSPYTTANYGYTF,TGTGCCAGCAGTCCGTACACCACAGCTAACTATGGCTACACCTTC
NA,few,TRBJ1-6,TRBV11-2,CASSARGGRGDSPLHF,TGTGCCAGCAGCGCCCGGGGGGGGCGCGGAGATTCACCCCTCCACTTT
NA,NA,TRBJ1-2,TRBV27,CASSFIYRENYGYTF,TGTGCCAGCAGTTTTATCTACCGGGAGAACTATGGCTACACCTTC
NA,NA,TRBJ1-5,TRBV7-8,CASSLVSRFDQPQHF,TGTGCCAGCAGCTTAGTGAGCAGGTTCGATCAGCCCCAGCATTTT
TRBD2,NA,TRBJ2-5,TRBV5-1,CASSPLAGHETQYF,TGCGCCAGCAGCCCACTAGCGGGGCACGAGACCCAGTACTTC
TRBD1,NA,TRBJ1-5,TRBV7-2,CASSQSGTVSNQPQHF,TGTGCCAGCAGCCAATCCGGGACAGTTAGCAATCAGCCCCAGCATTTT
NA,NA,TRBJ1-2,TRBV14,CASSRLTPNYGYTF,TGTGCCAGCAGCCGCTTGACACCGAACTATGGCTACACCTTC
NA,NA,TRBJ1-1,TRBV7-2,CASSLSHINLNTEAFF,TGTGCCAGCAGCTTGTCTCACATTAATCTGAACACTGAAGCTTTCTTT
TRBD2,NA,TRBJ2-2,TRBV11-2,CASSVTSGINTGELFF,TGTGCCAGCAGCGTGACTAGCGGGATTAACACCGGGGAGCTGTTTTTT
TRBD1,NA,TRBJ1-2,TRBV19,CASSNTGGNYGYTF,TGTGCCAGTAGTAATACAGGGGGCAACTATGGCTACACCTTC
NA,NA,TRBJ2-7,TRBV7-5,CARSYRDRVYEQYF,TGTGCCAGAAGCTACCGGGACAGGGTCTACGAGCAGTACTTC
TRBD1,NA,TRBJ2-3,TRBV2,CASRTQGAGTDTQYF,TGTGCCAGCAGGACCCAGGGGGCTGGCACAGATACGCAGTATTTT
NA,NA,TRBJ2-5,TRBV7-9,CASSPDRVGETQYF,TGTGCCAGCAGCCCGGACAGAGTGGGGGAGACCCAGTACTTC